A single T cell receptor beta chain is shown here with its context. Its cognate antigen is unknown. The data were obtained in a study of persistence of HIV-infected CD4 T cells. Study background: Isolated cells were CMV- and HIV-1 Gag-responding CD4+ T cells. Whole-study results and caveats: TCR analyses could not target the rare provirus-carrying CMV-responding cells.

V was clipped by 4 bases and J by 3 bases, with 4 bases between them. The CDR3 totals 11 residues. Germline V gene sequence: CDR1 SGHNT, CDR2 YYREEE (reference sequence). The libraries were made with immunoSEQ version 4 in survey mode. Repertoires were generated with immunoSEQ multiplex PCR, while TCRdb's copy carries only in-frame clones and drops some. The sample yields 48,000 or so clones, approximately 72% seen once. The stimulus was lysate of CMV-infected fibroblasts, approximately 9.6 ug/mL. CD40L/CD69 double-negative CD45RO-high memory CD4+ T cells were collected. For at least 4 years, plasma HIV-1 RNA was undetectable (<50 copies/mL). Donors had CD4+ T cell counts above 400 cells/uL and were CMV-seropositive.

Sequences were derived from CD4+ T cells sorted from PBMCs after approximately 20-hour stimulation, sampled from a patient who received antiretroviral therapy. The clonotype comes from an adult man with HIV who was CMV-seropositive. The J gene is TRBJ1-1, the V gene TRBV5-4; D is uncertain. Here the CDR3 DNA reads TGTGCCAGCAGCCTAGACACTGAAGCTTTCTTT. Residues: CASSLDTEAFF. Drawing the rest from reference TRBV5-4 and TRBJ1-1, the complete variable domain is ETGVTQSPTHLIKTRGQQVTLRCSSQSGHNTVSWYQQALGQGPQFIFQYYREEENGRGNFPPRFSGLQFPNYSSELNVNALELDDSALYLCASSLDTEAFFGQGTRLTVV.